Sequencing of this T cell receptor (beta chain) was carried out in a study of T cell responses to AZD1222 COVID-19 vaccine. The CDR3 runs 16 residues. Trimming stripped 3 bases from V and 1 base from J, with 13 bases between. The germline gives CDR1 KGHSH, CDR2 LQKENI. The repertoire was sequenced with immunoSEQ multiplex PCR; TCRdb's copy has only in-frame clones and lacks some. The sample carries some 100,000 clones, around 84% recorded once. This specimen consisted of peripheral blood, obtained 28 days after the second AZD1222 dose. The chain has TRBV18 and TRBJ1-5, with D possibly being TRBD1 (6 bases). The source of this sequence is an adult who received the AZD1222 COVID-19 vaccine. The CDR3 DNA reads TGTGCCAGCTCACCGGGGACACCAATGAGCAATCAGCCCCAGCATTTT. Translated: CASSPGTPMSNQPQHF.